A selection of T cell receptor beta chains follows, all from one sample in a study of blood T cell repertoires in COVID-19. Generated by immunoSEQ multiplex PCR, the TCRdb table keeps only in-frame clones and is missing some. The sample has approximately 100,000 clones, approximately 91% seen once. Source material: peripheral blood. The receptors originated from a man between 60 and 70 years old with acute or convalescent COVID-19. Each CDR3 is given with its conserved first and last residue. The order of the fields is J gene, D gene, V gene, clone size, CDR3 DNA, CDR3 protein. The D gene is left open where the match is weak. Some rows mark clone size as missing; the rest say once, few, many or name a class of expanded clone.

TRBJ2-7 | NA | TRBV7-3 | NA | TGTGCCAGCAGCTTAACCACGGGGGAGCAGTACTTC | CASSLTTGEQYF
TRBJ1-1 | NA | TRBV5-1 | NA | TGCGCCAGCAGCTCGAGCATGAACACTGAAGCTTTCTTT | CASSSSMNTEAFF
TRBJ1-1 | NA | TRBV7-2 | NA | TGTGCCAGCAGCTTATTTGCCGGTGATGAAGCTTTCTTT | CASSLFAGDEAFF
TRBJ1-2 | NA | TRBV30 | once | TGTGCCTGGAGTGTAGCAGGGAACTATGGCTACACCTTC | CAWSVAGNYGYTF
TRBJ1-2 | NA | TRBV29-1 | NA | TGCAGCGTTGAGGAGGCAGGGGCCTATGGCTACACCTTC | CSVEEAGAYGYTF
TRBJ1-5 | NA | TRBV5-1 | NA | TGCGCCAGCAGCTTGGGGCAGGACAATCAGCCCCAGCATTTT | CASSLGQDNQPQHF
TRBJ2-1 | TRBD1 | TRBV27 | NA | TGTGCCAGCAGTCCCATCCCCCAAGACAGGGGCCTTTACAATGAGCAGTTCTTC | CASSPIPQDRGLYNEQFF
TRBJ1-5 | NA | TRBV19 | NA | TGTGCCTCTAGAGCCGCCAATCAGCCCCAGCATTTT | CASRAANQPQHF
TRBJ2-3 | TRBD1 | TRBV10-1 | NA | TGCGCCAGCAGTGAGTCCGGGGACAGCACGCAGTATTTT | CASSESGDSTQYF
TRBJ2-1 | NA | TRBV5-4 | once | TGTGCCAGCAGCTCGGGTCCCCGCACCGTCGACGAGCAGTTCTTC | CASSSGPRTVDEQFF
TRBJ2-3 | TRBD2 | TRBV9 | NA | TGTGCCAGCAGCATTGGGACTAGCGGAGATACGCAGTATTTT | CASSIGTSGDTQYF
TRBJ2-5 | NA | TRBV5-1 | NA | TGCGCCAGCAGCCTAGCGCCCGGATTCCAAGAGACCCAGTACTTC | CASSLAPGFQETQYF
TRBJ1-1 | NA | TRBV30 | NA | TGTGCCTGGAGTGTAGGTACTATGAACACTGAAGCTTTCTTT | CAWSVGTMNTEAFF
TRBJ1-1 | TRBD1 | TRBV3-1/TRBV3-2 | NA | TGTGCCAGCAGCCAAGGGGACAGCATGAACACTGAAGCTTTCTTT | CASSQGDSMNTEAFF
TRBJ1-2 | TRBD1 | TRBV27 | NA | TGTGCCAGCAGTTTAACGGGGACAGGTATCGGCTATGGCTACACCTTC | CASSLTGTGIGYGYTF
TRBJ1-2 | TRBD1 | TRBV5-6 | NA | TGTGCCAGCAGCTCCGTGGGACAGGGGGGGTTTGAGGGCTACACCTTC | CASSSVGQGGFEGYTF
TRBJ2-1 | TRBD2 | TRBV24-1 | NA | TGTGCCACCAGTCAAGGCGAGGGAAGCGGGAGGGACTACAATGAGCAGTTCTTC | CATSQGEGSGRDYNEQFF
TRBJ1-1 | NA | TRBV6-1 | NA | TGTGCCAGCAGTGAAGCGGGGGCCAGGAACACTGAAGCTTTCTTT | CASSEAGARNTEAFF
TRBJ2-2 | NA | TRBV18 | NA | TGTGCCAGCTTGGGCGACATTGGCGGGGAGCTGTTTTTT | CASLGDIGGELFF
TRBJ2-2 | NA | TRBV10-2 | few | TGCGCCAGCAGTGAGGGGCAGCAGTGGACCGGGGAGCTGTTTTTT | CASSEGQQWTGELFF
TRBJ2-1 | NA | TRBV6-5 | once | TGTGCCAGCAGTCACCAGAGGGCTGAGCAGTTCTTC | CASSHQRAEQFF
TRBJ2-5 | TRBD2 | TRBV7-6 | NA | TGTGCCAGCAGCTTAGTTGGACTAGCGGGTAAAGAGACCCAGTACTTC | CASSLVGLAGKETQYF